This T cell receptor (beta chain) is from a study of control samples from healthy donors and cancer patients (dated by TCRdb to about 2020). The germline V gene (reference sequence) supplies CDR1 LGHDT and CDR2 YNNKEL. The CDR3, from cysteine to phenylalanine, totals 17 residues. The read is trimmed to its CDR3 DNA, 51 bases read in frame from base 1. V sheds 0 bases and J sheds 5 bases, leaving 19 bases between their ends. A word on this clone: The target of this receptor is not known. The record has no base qualities; no much larger clone is one base away.

Libraries were constructed by the immunoSEQ multiplex PCR assay. This is the immuneACCESS table as TCRdb keeps it, with only in-frame sequences that have V and J called. A part of the clones is gone; compared with another copy, unresolved V genes explain less than half, and the rest is unexplained. The sample table holds about 140,000 clones, of which 94% were seen once. The ten largest clones take up about an eighth of the sample. Sequencing used blood. The clonotype comes from a man aged 35 to 55 in good health. Recombination joined TRBV3-1 (or the pseudogene TRBV3-2) with TRBJ2-5; possibly the D gene is TRBD2, per 7 matching bases. The nucleotide sequence is TGTGCCAGCAGCCAAGATAGCCGGGGGGCCGGGAGGGAGACCCAGTACTTC. It codes for CASSQDSRGAGRETQYF.